The source of this TCR beta chain is a study of multiple sclerosis patients with progressive multifocal leukoencephalopathy. Study findings and constraints: At PML onset, no shared TRBV or TRBJ gene usage was seen. In most PML patients, TRB repertoires appeared less diverse by entropy.

On this clone: The antigen is unknown.

The assay was run at survey level. Libraries were prepared by immunoSEQ multiplex PCR; TCRdb keeps only in-frame clonotypes and omits some of them. In the table there are around 30,000 clones, 89% of which are singletons. Germline CDR1 reads LGHNT; CDR2 reads FRNRAP. This CDR3 has 13 amino acids. V lost 1 base, J lost 9 bases, and 10 bases lay in between. Indicated time point: before natalizumab initiation. T0 refers to blood drawn before natalizumab was first infused. The sequencing input was PBMCs. This chain links TRBV12-5 with TRBJ2-1, with D perhaps given as TRBD1 or TRBD2 (5 bases each). This receptor was obtained from a human donor with multiple sclerosis. Here the CDR3 reads CASGLGQGVEQFF. In nucleotides, the CDR3 is TGTGCTAGTGGTTTGGGTCAGGGAGTTGAGCAGTTCTTC.